The 14 T cell receptor beta chains below come from one sample, sequenced in a study of cytomegalovirus exposure and HLA in healthy donors. Amplification used 60 Vbeta primers and 13 Jbeta primers. Produced via immunoSEQ multiplex PCR; TCRdb's table is partial and in-frame only. The sample yields 150,000 to 200,000 clones, roughly 80% seen once. Sequencing was done on a sample of PBMCs. Every receptor here comes from a woman between 50 and 59 years old in good health and CMV-seronegative.

J is TRBJ1-1 and V is TRBV9; 8 positions match TRBD1. In germline, CDR1 is SGDLS, CDR2 YYNGEE. J lost 6 bases, V lost 3 bases, and 7 bases had no gene match. The CDR3 consists of 14 residues. CDR3 residues: CASSAPGGGPEAFF. The CDR3 nucleotides read TGTGCCAGCAGCGCACCAGGGGGCGGGCCTGAAGCTTTCTTT.

The chain couples TRBV5-1 to TRBJ2-1, with 8 bases aligning to TRBD2. The CDR3 is made up of 16 amino acids. Germline lookup yields CDR1 SGHRS and CDR2 YFSETQ. J gave up 5 bases and V 0 bases, and 7 bases lay outside the gene matches. The CDR3 here is CASSLADAGGDNEQFF. DNA of the CDR3: TGCGCCAGCAGCTTGGCCGACGCGGGAGGTGACAATGAGCAGTTCTTC. The full variable domain, rest sourced from reference TRBV5-1 and TRBJ2-1, is KAGVTQTPRYLIKTRGQQVTLSCSPISGHRSVSWYQQTPGQGLQFLFEYFSETQRNKGNFPGRFSGRQFSNSRSEMNVSTLELGDSALYLCASSLADAGGDNEQFFGPGTRLTVL.

In the case of this clone: Other DNA sequences of this sample code for an identical CDR3. The chain joins TRBV4-3 to TRBJ2-1, with 7 bases matching TRBD1. This CDR3 region has 16 residues. The germline CDR1 and CDR2 sequences are LGHNA and YSLEER. V shed 0 bases and J 2 bases; nucleotides not matched to a gene: 4. The CDR3 nucleotides read TGCGCCAGCAGCCAAGATGGGCAGGGGGCCTACAATGAGCAGTTCTTC. Translation gives CASSQDGQGAYNEQFF.

The chain has TRBV4-1 and TRBJ2-7; 8 bases fit TRBD2. CDR3 length: 16 amino acids. V lost 4 bases and J lost 5; bases outside the gene matches: 13. Germline V lookup: CDR1 MGHRA, CDR2 YSYEKL. The chain's CDR3 is CASSPWGAGGTHEQYF. CDR3 DNA sequence: TGCGCCAGCAGCCCCTGGGGGGCGGGAGGCACACACGAGCAGTACTTC.

The chain combines TRBV19 with TRBJ2-3, with 12 bases lining up with TRBD2. The V gene end was trimmed by 7 bases and the J gene end by 1 base; junction bases not matched to a gene: 15. CDR1 and CDR2 from the germline V gene are LNHDA and SQIVND (reference sequence). The CDR3 is made up of 19 amino acids. In DNA, the CDR3 is TGTGCCAGTAACGAACCACTAGCGGGGGGCGCGTCAGGCACAGATACGCAGTATTTT. Protein: CASNEPLAGGASGTDTQYF. Filled out from reference TRBV19 and TRBJ2-3, the complete variable domain reads DGGITQSPKYLFRKEGQNVTLSCEQNLNHDAMYWYRQDPGQGLRLIYYSQIVNDFQKGDIAEGYSVSREKKESFPLTVTSAQKNPTAFYLCASNEPLAGGASGTDTQYFGPGTRLTVL.

The sample holds one count of this clone. The genes are TRBV6-5 and TRBJ2-7, with D unclear. CDR1 is MNHEY, CDR2 SVGAGI, per germline. V was shortened by 5 bases and J by 5 bases, with 19 bases between the two germline ends. This CDR3 region has 15 residues. The CDR3 spells CASSLYGRITHEQYF. The DNA of the CDR3 is TGTGCCAGCAGTCTATATGGCAGGATAACCCACGAGCAGTACTTC.

The chain has TRBV9 and TRBJ1-3; 7 nucleotides match TRBD1. Germline V lookup: CDR1 SGDLS, CDR2 YYNGEE. The CDR3 sequence is 15 residues long. Trimming at V came to 0 bases and at J to 2 bases, leaving 2 bases not matched to a gene. DNA of the CDR3: TGTGCCAGCAGCGTAGGACAGGGAACTGGAAACACCATATATTTT. It yields the protein CASSVGQGTGNTIYF.

The table lists this clone with a few counts. The chain carries TRBV27 and TRBJ2-7; D perhaps matches TRBD2 (6 bases). Deletions cut 2 bases from V and 2 bases from J, with 7 bases between. Per germline, CDR1 MNHEY and CDR2 SMNVEV (reference sequence). The CDR3 loop spans 13 amino acids. The CDR3 protein is CASSLGGTYEQYF. The CDR3 bases are TGTGCCAGCAGTTTAGGAGGGACCTACGAGCAGTACTTC.

This chain connects TRBV6-5 to TRBJ1-1; tentative D call: TRBD1 (5 bases). Per the germline V gene, CDR1 is MNHEY and CDR2 is SVGAGI. V was cut by 0 bases and J by 2 bases, with 10 bases left in between. The CDR3 is made up of 15 amino acids. The CDR3 protein is CASSYSRQLNTEAFF. CDR3 sequence (DNA): TGTGCCAGCAGTTACTCAAGACAGCTTAACACTGAAGCTTTCTTT.

This clone was observed a few times. A read error may account for a junction end that differs from germline. V and J are TRBV7-3 and TRBJ1-6; D gene unclear. This CDR3 spans 14 amino acids. From germline, CDR1 is SGHTA and CDR2 FQGTGA. CDR3: CASSSGILNSPLHF. DNA of the CDR3: TGTGCGAGCAGTAGCGGGATTCTTAATTCACCCCTCCACTTT.

In its sample, this clone was seen a few times. The rearrangement uses TRBV11-1 and TRBJ2-3; TRBD2 matches at 7 bases. CDR1 is SGHAT, CDR2 FQDESV, per germline (reference sequence). Trimming removed 6 bases from V and 0 bases from J; junction bases left unmatched: 9. CDR3 length: 16 residues. The CDR3 spells CASSRGLGRSTDTQYF. CDR3 nucleotide sequence: TGTGCCAGCAGTCGAGGACTAGGCAGGAGCACAGATACGCAGTATTTT.

The genes are TRBV5-4 and TRBJ2-5; the D gene is possibly TRBD1 (6 bases). The CDR3 covers 13 residues. Germline V gives CDR1 SGHNT, CDR2 YYREEE (reference sequence). The V gene lost 4 bases and the J gene lost 7 bases, with 14 bases spanning the gap. The CDR3 sequence: CASSTDSTGTQYF. CDR3 in DNA: TGTGCCAGCAGCACGGACAGTACGGGGACCCAGTACTTC. Full variable domain (outside the CDR3, taken from reference TRBV5-4 and TRBJ2-5): ETGVTQSPTHLIKTRGQQVTLRCSSQSGHNTVSWYQQALGQGPQFIFQYYREEENGRGNFPPRFSGLQFPNYSSELNVNALELDDSALYLCASSTDSTGTQYFGPGTRLLVL.

The chain combines TRBV5-4 with TRBJ2-7, with a weak D call TRBD2 (5 bases). This CDR3 is built from 15 residues. Germline V gene lookup returns CDR1 SGHNT and CDR2 YYREEE (reference sequence). Trimming shortened V by 4 bases and J by 0 bases, and 14 bases separated the two germline ends. The DNA of the CDR3 is TGTGCCAGCAGCGAAGCCTCGAGCGGCTCCTACGAGCAGTACTTC. This translates into CASSEASSGSYEQYF.

A remark on this clone: At one end, the junction sequence differs from germline, possibly due to a read error. The chain links TRBV6-5 to TRBJ2-7, with 10 bases fitting TRBD2. CDR1 and CDR2 (germline): MNHEY, SVGAGI. The CDR3 consists of 14 residues. CDR3: CASSIAGGLYEQHF. CDR3 sequence (DNA): TGTGCCAGCAGTATAGCGGGAGGACTCTACGAGCAGCACTTC.